These 14 T cell receptor beta chains originate from one sample sequenced in a study of cytomegalovirus exposure and HLA in healthy donors (dated by TCRdb to the late 2010s). Libraries were prepared through the immunoSEQ multiplex PCR assay. In its TCRdb copy, this immuneACCESS table keeps in-frame sequences only and misses some clones. Where compared with another copy, unresolved V genes explain less than half of these, and the others have no known cause. This sample is represented by over 100,000 clones; 75% to 90% of them were singletons. The ten largest clones add up to over 1% of the sample. The sample was PBMCs. Receptors originate from a woman aged 18-29 years in good health and CMV-seronegative.

This clone has a handful of counts. The genes are TRBV6-5 and TRBJ1-5; D call uncertain. V lost 10 bases and J 9 bases, leaving 10 bases between the germline ends. Germline loops: CDR1 MNHEY, CDR2 SVGAGI. The CDR3 runs 10 residues. CDR3 sequence (DNA): TGTGCCACGGGTATACCGCCCCAGCATTTT. Encoded protein: CATGIPPQHF.

This chain connects TRBV19 to TRBJ1-4, with TRBD1 matching over 7 bases. V lost 3 bases to trimming and J lost 6 bases; unmatched junction nucleotides: 1. CDR3 length equals 13 residues. Per germline, CDR1 LNHDA and CDR2 SQIVND (reference sequence). The CDR3 DNA is TGTGCCAGTAGTATCACAGGGGATGAAAAACTGTTTTTT. As protein: CASSITGDEKLFF.

The chain is built from TRBV2 and TRBJ1-2; D is ambiguous. The CDR3 is made up of 12 amino acids. Germline V gene lookup returns CDR1 SNHLY and CDR2 FYNNEI. Deletions cut 7 bases from V and 7 bases from J, with 13 bases between. CDR3 DNA sequence: TGTGCCAGCATATCGAGAGGAGGTGGCTACACCTTC. Its protein is CASISRGGGYTF. The full variable domain, rest sourced from reference TRBV2 and TRBJ1-2, is EPEVTQTPSHQVTQMGQEVILRCVPISNHLYFYWYRQILGQKVEFLVSFYNNEISEKSEIFDDQFSVERPDGSNFTLKIRSTKLEDSAMYFCASISRGGGYTFGSGTRLTVV.

The chain uses TRBV7-9 and TRBJ1-2; D possibly corresponds to TRBD1 (6 bases). V shed 3 bases and J shed 5 bases, with 10 bases lying between them. The CDR3 runs 13 residues. The germline V gene has CDR1 SEHNR and CDR2 FQNEAQ (reference sequence). The CDR3 reads CASSFNRAYGYTF. In DNA, the CDR3 is TGTGCCAGCAGCTTTAACAGGGCTTATGGCTACACCTTC.

The CDR3 DNA sequence: TGCAGTGCTAGTACCTACGAGCAGTACTTC. Its protein is CSASTYEQYF. V is TRBV20-1 and J is TRBJ2-7, with unresolved D. V was cut by 3 bases and J by 2 bases, with 2 bases left in between. This CDR3 region has 10 residues. Looked up from germline, CDR1 is DFQATT and CDR2 is SNEGSKA (reference sequence).

The rearrangement links TRBV6-5 to TRBJ2-2, with D possibly TRBD1 on 6 matching bases. Trimming cost V 10 bases and J 2 bases, with 14 bases left between them. Germline V gives CDR1 MNHEY, CDR2 SVGAGI. This CDR3 comprises 14 residues. CDR3 DNA: TGTGCCACCGTGGGACACCGAAACACCGGGGAGCTGTTTTTT. Its translation: CATVGHRNTGELFF.

The V gene is TRBV5-1, the J gene TRBJ1-1, with a weak D call TRBD1 (5 bases). V lost 0 bases and J 4 bases, leaving 7 bases between the germline ends. Germline loops: CDR1 SGHRS, CDR2 YFSETQ. The CDR3 runs 13 residues. CDR3 residues: CASSLVGPTEAFF. The DNA of the CDR3 is TGCGCCAGCAGCTTGGTGGGGCCCACTGAAGCTTTCTTT.

J is TRBJ2-5 and V is TRBV18; 7 bases agree with TRBD1. The V gene end was trimmed by 4 bases and the J gene end by 5 bases; junction bases not matched to a gene: 19. The CDR3 is made up of 18 amino acids. Germline values: CDR1 KGHSH, CDR2 LQKENI. The CDR3 sequence: CASSRKSGQSSGGETQYF. The CDR3 bases are TGTGCCAGCTCACGGAAGTCGGGACAGTCCTCGGGTGGCGAGACCCAGTACTTC.

The V call is TRBV6-5, the J call TRBJ2-2, with TRBD1 as a possible D gene (5 bases). The CDR3 is 14 residues long. CDR1 and CDR2 from the germline V gene are MNHEY and SVGAGI. Trimming removed 0 bases from V and 7 bases from J, with 9 bases in between. As DNA, the CDR3 is TGTGCCAGCAGTTACTCTTCAGGGAACGGGGAGCTGTTTTTT. As protein: CASSYSSGNGELFF.

V usage is TRBV18 and J usage is TRBJ1-4; D is perhaps TRBD1 (6 bases). There are 16 residues in the CDR3. With 4 bases removed from V and 6 bases from J, the gap between germline ends came to 18 bases. In germline, CDR1 is KGHSH, CDR2 LQKENI. This CDR3 is CASSLQSTGSDEKLFF. CDR3 sequence (DNA): TGTGCCAGCTCACTCCAAAGCACAGGGAGTGATGAAAAACTGTTTTTT.

This chain connects TRBV9 to TRBJ1-5; D possibly corresponds to TRBD1 (5 bases). V lost 3 bases, J lost 6 bases, and 13 bases lay in between. The CDR3 is 14 amino acids. Germline lookup yields CDR1 SGDLS and CDR2 YYNGEE. The CDR3 loop reads CASSEDQGTQPQHF. The CDR3 coding sequence is TGTGCCAGCAGCGAAGACCAGGGAACTCAGCCCCAGCATTTT. The whole variable domain, remainder taken from reference TRBV9 and TRBJ1-5, is DSGVTQTPKHLITATGQRVTLRCSPRSGDLSVYWYQQSLDQGLQFLIQYYNGEERAKGNILERFSAQQFPDLHSELNLSSLELGDSALYFCASSEDQGTQPQHFGDGTRLSIL.

This chain links TRBV4-1 with TRBJ1-1; TRBD1 is a possible D gene (6 bases). The V end was cut by 3 bases, the J end by 4 bases, with 15 bases between. Germline V gene sequence: CDR1 MGHRA, CDR2 YSYEKL. CDR3 size: 15 residues. CDR3: CASSQKITGITEAFF. CDR3 DNA sequence: TGCGCCAGCAGCCAGAAAATAACAGGGATCACTGAAGCTTTCTTT.

The chain joins TRBV9 to TRBJ1-3; TRBD1 is a possible D gene (5 bases). The CDR3 contains 15 residues. The germline V gene encodes CDR1 SGDLS and CDR2 YYNGEE. V was clipped by 0 bases and J by 1 base, with 8 bases between them. The CDR3 coding sequence is TGTGCCAGCAGCGTAGAGGGGAAGTCTGGAAACACCATATATTTT. Amino acid sequence: CASSVEGKSGNTIYF.

The chain recombines TRBV6-1 with TRBJ2-7; D is unresolved. Trimming stripped 6 bases from V and 0 bases from J, with 15 bases between. Looked up from germline, CDR1 is MNHNS and CDR2 is SASEGT. This CDR3 is built from 15 residues. The CDR3 protein is CASSPETGFSYEQYF. Written as DNA, the CDR3 is TGTGCCAGCAGCCCCGAGACTGGGTTCTCCTACGAGCAGTACTTC.